This T cell receptor beta chain was observed in a study of CD4 T cells in relation to SARS-CoV-2 and coronaviruses. Study-wide background: Negative control cultures got HIV-1 Nef peptides or no peptide.

Unexposed donor CD4+ T cells date from about 2011-2018, before the COVID-19 pandemic. CD4+ T cells were isolated from the cells after 10 days of culture. On this clone: Its specificity is unknown.

This CDR3 has 12 residues. Germline V gene lookup returns CDR1 KGHSH and CDR2 LQKENI. The germline V and J ends were trimmed by 5 bases and 3 bases, with 8 bases remaining between them. Measured with immunoSEQ multiplex PCR; TCRdb has only the in-frame clones, and not every one. This table has about 19,000 clones, roughly 80% appearing once. The genes are TRBV18 and TRBJ2-7; D unresolved. This TCR was recovered from a human donor in good health. What was sequenced was CD4+ T cells from PBMCs, cultured in vitro. CDR3 sequence: CASSAADYEQYF. In nucleotides, the CDR3 is TGTGCCAGCTCAGCGGCAGACTACGAGCAGTACTTC.